This entry describes one T cell receptor beta chain. Its recognized antigen is unknown. Base qualities are missing; no much larger clone stands one base away. The data derive from a study of OX40 agonist ivuxolimab in advanced cancers. Describing the broader study: Ivuxolimab was a fully human IgG2 agonistic monoclonal antibody targeting the costimulatory receptor OX40 (CD134). Peripheral TCRbeta sequencing aimed to test whether ivuxolimab altered TCR sequence diversity and caused clonal T-cell expansion. A male proportion of 70% to 90% and a mean age of approximately 62 years, ranging from roughly 23 to 90, were recorded for the dose-escalation cohort. Of the roughly 51 patients in dose escalation, approximately 20 had hepatocellular carcinoma, some 15 had melanoma, 9 had renal cell carcinoma and 9 had head and neck cancer. Prior anti-PD-1, anti-PD-L1 or anti-CTLA-4 therapy was permitted, and checkpoint inhibitors had been received by approximately 39% of dose-escalation patients. The paper describes the monotherapy dose-escalation part (N of about 47 patients) of the phase I trial of ivuxolimab. Three dose-escalation patients achieved partial responses, one with hepatocellular carcinoma and two with cutaneous melanoma. Intravenous ivuxolimab was administered to patients every 2 weeks at six dose levels: 0.01, 0.1, 0.3, 1.5, 3 and 10 mg/kg. Study-wide findings and limitations: At doses of 0.1 to 3.0 mg/kg, clonal expansion of both CD4+ and CD8+ T cells in blood was seen between baseline and week 6. In partial responders in the 0.1-3.0 mg/kg groups, normalized peripheral clonal expansion was found to be among the lowest, especially among CD8+ T cells. Low levels of normalized T-cell clonal expansion were also seen in some patients who did not respond. On average, CD8+ T cells showed more expanded clones than CD4+ T cells after ivuxolimab. The antigen specificity of the peripheral T cells that underwent clonal expansion was not determined.

For sequencing of the TCRbeta CDR3 region, genomic DNA was extracted from the sorted cells. The immunoSEQ Assay was used to sequence the TCRbeta CDR3 regions. TCRdb re-hosts the immuneACCESS table, in-frame sequences only. Its copies lack some clones; in the studies checked, an unresolved V gene accounts for under half of them, and the cause for the rest is not known. For this sample there are approximately 76,000 clones; approximately 86% appear just once. Approximately 0.86% of the sample rests with the top ten. Patients with autoimmune disease history or receiving systemic immunosuppression were excluded from the trial. Peripheral blood for TCR sequencing was collected from all dose cohorts at baseline, on cycle 4 day 1, and on cycle 7 day 1. The samples were drawn from a first-in-human, open-label, multicenter phase I dose-escalation trial of ivuxolimab. Adults with locally advanced or metastatic melanoma, renal cell carcinoma, hepatocellular carcinoma or head and neck squamous cell carcinoma were enrolled in the trial. Before TCR sequencing, CD4+ and CD8+ T cells were separately sorted from peripheral blood.

Relative to germline, V is 0 bases shorter and J is 4 bases shorter, with 7 bases between their ends. From the germline V gene (reference sequence), CDR1 is PRHDT and CDR2 is FYEKMQ. The CDR3 runs 13 amino acids, cysteine and phenylalanine included. The entry retains the CDR3 DNA only, 39 bases that are in frame from base 1. The chain couples TRBV13 to TRBJ2-7, with a weak D call of TRBD1 (6 bases match). Here the sequenced sample was CD4+ or CD8+ T cells sorted from blood, taken in a trial of the OX40 agonist ivuxolimab. This receptor was taken from an adult with an advanced solid tumor such as melanoma, head and neck, liver or kidney cancer. The DNA sequence is as follows: TGTGCCAGCAGCTTAGGAGACAGGTACGAGCAGTACTTC. Translated, this gives CASSLGDRYEQYF.